The clone carrying this T cell receptor (beta chain) was seen more than once but under ten times. The CDR3 consists of 15 residues. In germline, CDR1 is SGHRS, CDR2 YFSETQ. V lost 3 bases, J lost 5 bases, and 10 bases stayed unmatched. This specimen comes from a study of regulatory T cells in long-lasting Graves disease. Building of the TCR beta libraries involved iRepertoire HTBI primers and Arm-PCR of CDR3 regions. TCRdb reanalysed the multiplex PCR reads using MiXCR and keeps one entry per CDR3 protein. The repertoire has around 400,000 distinct CDR3 sequences, approximately 16% of them found once; the top ten carry about 7.6%. Stated time point: newly diagnosed GD, antithyroid drugs for less than 3 months. The TCR library was made from RNA that had been extracted from PBMCs in TRIzol. Patients came from an endocrinology department in Xi'an, China. In addition, the sample was reused for a study of T cells in Graves' hyperthyroidism and ophthalmopathy. That paper states: Clonotypes that were expanded in thyroid above 0.001 mostly appeared in blood too.

The receptor's source is a woman aged 40 to 50 with Graves disease. The chain is built from TRBV5-1 and TRBJ2-5; 7 nucleotides line up with TRBD2. Source: peripheral blood mononuclear cells (PBMCs), taken at new diagnosis, from a patient treated with antithyroid drugs. CDR3 residues: CASSSSRARGETQYF. The CDR3 DNA reads TGCGCCAGCAGCTCCTCAAGGGCGCGGGGGGAGACCCAGTACTTC. The complete variable domain, with remaining parts taken from reference TRBV5-1 and TRBJ2-5, reads KAGVTQTPRYLIKTRGQQVTLSCSPISGHRSVSWYQQTPGQGLQFLFEYFSETQRNKGNFPGRFSGRQFSNSRSEMNVSTLELGDSALYLCASSSSRARGETQYFGPGTRLLVL.